Detailed here is one T cell receptor beta chain. This sample is part of a study of shared clonotypes between healthy human individuals. Once extracted for a subset, genomic DNA was divided evenly among several immunoSEQ plates. TCRdb's copy holds only in-frame clones and misses some; the assay was immunoSEQ multiplex PCR. The sample carries around 600,000 clones, about 97% recorded once. This clonotype was sampled from a woman aged 30 to 39 in good health. Sequenced sample: naive CD4+ T cells sorted from blood. Sample subset: CD45RA+ positively selected.

Here the CDR3 DNA reads TGTGCCAGCAGCCATAGCGGGAGTTCCTACGAGCAGTACTTC. Protein sequence: CASSHSGSSYEQYF. The chain is built from TRBV4-2 and TRBJ2-7, with 9 bases lining up with TRBD2. This CDR3 has 14 amino acids. The trim removed 3 bases at V and 1 base at J, leaving 1 base unmatched. CDR1 is LGHNA and CDR2 is YNFKEQ in the germline V gene.